This TCR beta chain was sequenced in a study of blood T cell repertoires in COVID-19. Study context: From T cells, B-cell-depleted T cells, or PBMCs came the material, which was cDNA or gDNA.

Assignments of participants to cohorts depended upon their own reported clinical history. Donors in Cohort 3 counted as recovered after two negative PCRs, clearance, or symptom resolution. Data came from immunoSEQ multiplex PCR; TCRdb stores just in-frame clones and leaves some out. Of some 400,000 clones in the sample, around 87% are singletons; the top ten hold 1.3%. The CDR3 totals 15 residues. CDR1 is MNHEY, CDR2 SVGAGI, per germline. V was shortened by 6 bases and J by 1 base, with 16 bases between the two germline ends. V and J are TRBV6-5 and TRBJ2-7; D is perhaps TRBD2 (6 bases). Sequenced sample: PBMCs or T cells enriched from blood (not recorded which). This TCR came from a man younger than 45 who had recovered from COVID-19. For the CDR3, the DNA is TGTGCCAGCAGCATGGAGGGTTTGGGGTCCTACGAGCAGTACTTC. Amino acids: CASSMEGLGSYEQYF.